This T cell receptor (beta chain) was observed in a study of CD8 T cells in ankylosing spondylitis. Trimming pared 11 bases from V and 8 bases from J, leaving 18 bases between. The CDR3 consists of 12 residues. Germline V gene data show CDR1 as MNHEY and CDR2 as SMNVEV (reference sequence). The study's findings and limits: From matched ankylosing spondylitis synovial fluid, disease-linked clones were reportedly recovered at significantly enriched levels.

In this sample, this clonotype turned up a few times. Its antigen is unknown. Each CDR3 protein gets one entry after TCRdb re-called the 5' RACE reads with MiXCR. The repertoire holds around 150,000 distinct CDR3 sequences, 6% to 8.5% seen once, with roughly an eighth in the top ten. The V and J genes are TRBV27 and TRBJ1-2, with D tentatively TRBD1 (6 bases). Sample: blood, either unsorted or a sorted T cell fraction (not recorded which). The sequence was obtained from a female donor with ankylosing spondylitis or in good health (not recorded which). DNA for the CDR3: TGTGCCGGCCAAGGGGGGGTTAGCGGCTACACCTTC. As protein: CAGQGGVSGYTF.